This TCR beta chain was obtained from a study of T cells in Graves' hyperthyroidism and ophthalmopathy. At least ten counts were recorded for this clonotype. What it binds is not known. CDR1 is SNHLY, CDR2 FYNNEI, per germline. CDR3 length: 17 residues. The junction had 10 bases not matched to a gene; V was cut back by 5 bases and J by 4 bases. Ophthalmopathy cases scored 3 or more on the Clinical Activity Score and 4 or more on NOSPECS grade, with duration below 3 months. Thyroid ultrasound, orbital computed tomography, clinical symptoms, and serum thyroxine and TRAb underpinned diagnoses. Overall study results and limits: Appearing also in blood were most of the thyroid clonotypes expanded above 0.001. Ophthalmopathy, which appeared later, was predicted by the model a median about 6 months before onset.

Template material for amplifying TCR beta CDR3 regions consisted of RNA transcripts. First-round RT-PCR of the TCR CDR3 relied on the HTBI primer set. TCRdb called the multiplex PCR reads again in MiXCR, with one record for every CDR3 protein. This repertoire shows around 400,000 distinct CDR3 sequences, approximately 16% found once; its top ten account for roughly a fifth. The TCR originated in an older woman with Graves' ophthalmopathy. Sequenced input: blood. The V call is TRBV2, the J call TRBJ2-2, with 10 bases matching TRBD1. In nucleotides, the CDR3 is TGTGCCAGCAGTACGGGACAGGGGTTCCATAGCACCGGGGAGCTGTTTTTT. Its translation is CASSTGQGFHSTGELFF.